The clone carrying this T cell receptor (beta chain) was detected once. What it recognizes is unknown. This specimen belongs to a study of naive and memory T cell subsets. Broader study findings: Possibly reflecting memory cells re-expressing CD45RA, a few larger clonotypes occurred in naive repertoires, especially CD8. Naive and memory repertoire findings lacked a ground truth for validation.

An equimolar mix of two oligonucleotides served as the beta constant-region primer for TRBC1 and TRBC2. Nested alpha and beta constant-region primers with the SP2 primer drove four PCR rounds on ligated cDNA. An oligonucleotide with the SP2 primer and a 12-nucleotide UMI was ligated to the cDNA 3' end. TCRdb ran MiXCR on the UMI-ligation and nested PCR reads and lists one entry per CDR3 protein. This sample has 150,000 or so distinct CDR3 sequences, with roughly 23% found just once. After CD4 positive bead selection, the CD4-negative fraction gave CD8 T cells. Cells stained for CD3, CD4, CD8, CD45RA, CD27 and viability were sorted into four CD45RA/CD27 subsets. Germline V gene data show CDR1 as ENHRY and CDR2 as SYGVKD. Trimming stripped 4 bases from V and 3 bases from J, with 13 bases between. The CDR3 runs 15 residues.

Input material: naive CD4+ T cells from blood. V is TRBV10-3 and J is TRBJ2-1; D perhaps matches TRBD1 (6 bases). The source is a human donor in good health. CDR3 protein: CAISARDKDYNEQFF. The CDR3, as DNA: TGTGCCATCAGTGCCCGGGACAAGGACTACAATGAGCAGTTCTTC.